Listed here is a single T cell receptor beta chain. This sample's TCRbeta library carried unique molecular identifier barcodes. Using its own MiXCR run on the PCR reads, TCRdb lists one record per CDR3 protein. The table shows 500,000 or so distinct CDR3 sequences, with around a third occurring only once. The data were taken from a study of T-cell reconstitution after alpha-beta-depleted transplantation in children. This CDR3 is 15 amino acids long. Trimming removed 3 bases from V and 5 bases from J, with 16 bases in between. Per the germline V gene, CDR1 is SGHTA and CDR2 is FQGNSA. The origin of this receptor is a human donor who donated a stem cell graft to a child with aplastic anemia. Sequencing was performed on PBMCs from the stem cell graft donor, taken from the stem cell graft. The rearrangement joins TRBV7-2 to TRBJ2-5; maybe TRBD2 (6 bases). This CDR3 is CASSFGGGTGETQYF. DNA of the CDR3: TGTGCCAGCAGCTTCGGCGGCGGGACCGGGGAGACCCAGTACTTC.